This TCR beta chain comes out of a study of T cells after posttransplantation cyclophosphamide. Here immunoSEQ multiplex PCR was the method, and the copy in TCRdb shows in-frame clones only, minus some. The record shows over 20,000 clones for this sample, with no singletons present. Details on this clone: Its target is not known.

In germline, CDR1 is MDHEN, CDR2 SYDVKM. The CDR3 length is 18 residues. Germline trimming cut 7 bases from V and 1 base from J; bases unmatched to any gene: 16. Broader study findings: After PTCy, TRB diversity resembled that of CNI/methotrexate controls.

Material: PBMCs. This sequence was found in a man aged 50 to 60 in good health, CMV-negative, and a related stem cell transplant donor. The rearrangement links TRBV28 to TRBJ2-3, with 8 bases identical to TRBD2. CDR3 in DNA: TGTGCCAGCAAGTCGACGGCGGGGGGCGGGAGTGGCACAGATACGCAGTATTTT. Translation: CASKSTAGGGSGTDTQYF.